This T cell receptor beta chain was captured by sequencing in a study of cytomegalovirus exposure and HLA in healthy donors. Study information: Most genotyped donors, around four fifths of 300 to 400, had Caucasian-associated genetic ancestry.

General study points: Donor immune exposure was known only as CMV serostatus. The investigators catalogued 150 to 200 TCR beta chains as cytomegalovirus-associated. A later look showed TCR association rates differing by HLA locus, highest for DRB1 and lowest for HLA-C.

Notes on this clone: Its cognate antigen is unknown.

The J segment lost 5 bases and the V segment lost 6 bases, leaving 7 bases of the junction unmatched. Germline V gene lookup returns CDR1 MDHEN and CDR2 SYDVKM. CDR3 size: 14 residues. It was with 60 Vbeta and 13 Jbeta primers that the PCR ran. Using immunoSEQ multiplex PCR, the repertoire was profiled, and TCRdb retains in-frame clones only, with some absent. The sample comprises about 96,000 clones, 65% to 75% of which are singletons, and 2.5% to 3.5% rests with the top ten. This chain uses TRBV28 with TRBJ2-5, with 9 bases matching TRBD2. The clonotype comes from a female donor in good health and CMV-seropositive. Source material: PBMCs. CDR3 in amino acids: CASSSPSGKETQYF. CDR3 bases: TGTGCCAGCAGCTCACCTAGCGGGAAGGAGACCCAGTACTTC.